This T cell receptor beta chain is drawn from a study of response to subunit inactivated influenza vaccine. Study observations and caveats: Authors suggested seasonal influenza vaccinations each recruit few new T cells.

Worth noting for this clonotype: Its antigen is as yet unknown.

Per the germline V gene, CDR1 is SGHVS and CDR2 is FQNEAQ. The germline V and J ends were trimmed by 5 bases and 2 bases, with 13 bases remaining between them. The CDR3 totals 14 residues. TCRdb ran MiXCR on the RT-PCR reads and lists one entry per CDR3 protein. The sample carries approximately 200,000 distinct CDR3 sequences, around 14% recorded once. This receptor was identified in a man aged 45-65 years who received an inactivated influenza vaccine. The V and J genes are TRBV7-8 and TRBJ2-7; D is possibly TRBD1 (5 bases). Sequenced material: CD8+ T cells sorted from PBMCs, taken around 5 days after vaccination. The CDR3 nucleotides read TGTGCCAGCAGCCTAGGGGCCGCCGCCTACGAGCAGTACTTC. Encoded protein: CASSLGAAAYEQYF.